The clone carrying this T cell receptor beta chain was observed once. This sample is drawn from a study of blood T cell repertoires in COVID-19. In the original processing: Amplified reference gene primers provided the basis for estimating nucleated cell counts. The table came from immunoSEQ multiplex PCR; TCRdb's copy has only in-frame clones and leaves some out. That table supplies the V and J calls and clone size; D and trimming were determined from the DNA. The sample consists of about 40,000 clones, roughly 80% of them appearing once. Germline V gene data show CDR1 as ENHRY and CDR2 as SYGVKD. CDR3 length: 15 amino acids. The germline V and J ends were trimmed by 3 bases and 1 base, with 11 bases remaining between them.

The TCR was taken from a woman of 80 years or more with acute or convalescent COVID-19. Material for sequencing was peripheral blood. The chain is built from TRBV10-3 and TRBJ2-3, with TRBD2 as a possible D gene (6 bases). The CDR3 sequence is CAISDPLAGTDTQYF. As DNA, the CDR3 is TGTGCCATCAGTGATCCACTAGCTGGCACAGATACGCAGTATTTT.